This T cell receptor beta chain was observed in a study of T cell changes during pregnancy in multiple sclerosis. TCRdb keeps only in-frame clones here, not all; method: immunoSEQ multiplex PCR. Of about 70,000 clones listed, around 92% are singletons. This CDR3 spans 15 amino acids. Germline CDR1 reads MNHEY; CDR2 reads SVGAGI. The germline V and J ends were trimmed by 5 bases and 2 bases, with 15 bases remaining between them. This clonotype was sampled from a female donor with multiple sclerosis, enrolled in a pregnancy study. The sequencing used peripheral blood, collected after pregnancy. The V gene is TRBV6-5, the J gene TRBJ1-2; perhaps TRBD1 as D (6 bases). CDR3 DNA: TGTGCCAGCAGTCCATTGACAGGCGAGAACTATGGCTACACCTTC. The encoded protein is CASSPLTGENYGYTF.